The rows below give T cell receptor beta chains drawn from one sample of a study of CD8 T cells in Susac syndrome. TCRdb re-analysed the immunoSEQ multiplex PCR reads in MiXCR, keeping a single row per CDR3 protein. The table has 150,000 to 250,000 distinct CDR3 sequences, roughly 95% seen once. Sequencing was performed on CD4+ T cells from PBMCs. These receptors originate from a human donor with multiple sclerosis. The CDR3 runs from the conserved cysteine through the conserved F or W. A D gene is named only where the DNA matches it firmly. A row's size may be missing; if present it is once, few, many or a size class.

j_gene,v_gene,d_gene,abundance,CDR3nt,CDR3aa
TRBJ1-1,TRBV30,NA,NA,TGTGCCTGGACCCAGGGGATGAACACTGAAGCTTTCTTT,CAWTQGMNTEAFF
TRBJ1-6,TRBV5-1,NA,NA,TGCGCCAGCTATGACACCGCTAATTCACCCCTCCACTTT,CASYDTANSPLHF
TRBJ2-3,TRBV12-3/TRBV12-4,TRBD1,NA,TGTGCCAGCAGACCAACGTGGGACAGGGGGACAGATACGCAGTATTTT,CASRPTWDRGTDTQYF
TRBJ2-5,TRBV20-1,NA,NA,TGCAGTACTCTGAAGCTCCAAGAGACCCAGTACTTC,CSTLKLQETQYF
TRBJ2-1,TRBV15,NA,NA,TGTGCCACCAGCAGAGATCAAGGGACAAGCCCGTTCTTC,CATSRDQGTSPFF
TRBJ2-7,TRBV7-9,NA,NA,TGTGCCAGCAGCTTACTAGGCGCCACCGACGAGCAGTACTTC,CASSLLGATDEQYF
TRBJ1-5,TRBV29-1,NA,NA,TGCAGCGTTCGACTTCCCCGGGGGGCCCAGCATTTT,CSVRLPRGAQHF
TRBJ1-2,TRBV15,NA,NA,TGTGCCACCAGCAGGGCCAACCGACAGACTTCTTCCCTTAACTATGGCTACACCTTC,CATSRANRQTSSLNYGYTF
TRBJ2-5,TRBV2,NA,NA,TGTGCCAGCAGTGAAGCGCCGGGACTCCACCCGTACTTC,CASSEAPGLHPYF
TRBJ2-2,TRBV20-1,NA,NA,TGCAGTGCTGGGGACCCCTACACCGGGGAGCTGTTTTTT,CSAGDPYTGELFF
TRBJ2-3,TRBV4-1,TRBD1,NA,TGCGCCAGCAGCCGAGACAGGGTGGGAGATACGCAGTATTTT,CASSRDRVGDTQYF
TRBJ2-1,TRBV4-2,TRBD2,NA,TGTGCCAGCAGCCTTAGCGGGATAGGGGTCAATGAGCAGTTCTTC,CASSLSGIGVNEQFF
TRBJ2-2,TRBV12-3/TRBV12-4,NA,NA,TGTGCCAGCAGTCCTCACAGGGAATCCGGGGAGCTGTTTTTT,CASSPHRESGELFF
TRBJ2-3,TRBV29-1,TRBD1,NA,TGCAGCGTAATAACAGGGGCGAGCACAGATACGCAGTATTTT,CSVITGASTDTQYF
TRBJ1-1,TRBV30,NA,NA,TGTGCCTGGAGTTCACGGGCTGAAGCTTTCTTT,CAWSSRAEAFF
TRBJ2-7,TRBV6-5,TRBD1,NA,TGTGCCAGCAGTAGAGACAGGGGACCAGGGTACGAGCAGTACTTC,CASSRDRGPGYEQYF
TRBJ1-1,TRBV18,NA,NA,TGTGCCAGCTTGACCGACGGGGATGAAGCTTTCTTT,CASLTDGDEAFF
TRBJ2-2,TRBV20-1,TRBD2,NA,TGCAGTGCAACTACTAGCGCAAACACCGGGGAGCTGTTTTTT,CSATTSANTGELFF
TRBJ2-7,TRBV2,NA,NA,TGTGCCACCATATCGGAAAGGGACTCCTACGAGCAGTACTTC,CATISERDSYEQYF
TRBJ1-1,TRBV3-1,NA,NA,TGTGCCAGCAGCCAACCTACCCGGAACACTGAAGCTTTCTTT,CASSQPTRNTEAFF
TRBJ2-4,TRBV28,NA,once,TGTGCCAGCACTACCGCGAAGGACATTCAGTACTTC,CASTTAKDIQYF
TRBJ2-3,TRBV3-1,NA,NA,TGTGCCAGCAGCCATCGGGGTCGACGGGTGAAACAGGATACGCAGTATTTT,CASSHRGRRVKQDTQYF
TRBJ1-4,TRBV13,NA,NA,TGTGCCAGCAGCCTAGGAATGGGGGGCAGAGGGGAAAAACTGTTTTTT,CASSLGMGGRGEKLFF
TRBJ2-2,TRBV11-3,NA,once,TGTGCCAGCAGAACCGACCCACTAAACACCGGGGAGCTGTTTTTT,CASRTDPLNTGELFF
TRBJ2-5,TRBV20-1,TRBD2,NA,TGCAGTGCTAGCGGGGGGGCCCAAGAGACCCAGTACTTC,CSASGGAQETQYF
TRBJ2-7,TRBV7-8,NA,NA,TGTGCCAGCAGCTTGAACTGGGACGCTTGGGAGCAGTACTTC,CASSLNWDAWEQYF
TRBJ2-7,TRBV19,NA,NA,TGTGCCAGTATGGGGACTGGGGGACACGAGCAGTACTTC,CASMGTGGHEQYF
TRBJ2-1,TRBV20-1,TRBD2,NA,TGCAGTGCTAGCCGACTAGCGGGGAAGAGCTCCTACAATGAGCAGTTCTTC,CSASRLAGKSSYNEQFF
TRBJ1-1,TRBV27,TRBD1,NA,TGTGCCAGCAGTAAACGACAGGGGGAGGCTGAAGCTTTCTTT,CASSKRQGEAEAFF
TRBJ2-7,TRBV2,NA,NA,TGTGCCGGGTCTCTCCTTGGCGAGCAGTACTTC,CAGSLLGEQYF
TRBJ2-1,TRBV30,TRBD2,NA,TGTGCCTGGAGTGTGGGCCAGCGGGGGGCAGGTGAGCAGTTCTTC,CAWSVGQRGAGEQFF